This TCR beta chain stems from a study of blood T cell repertoires in COVID-19. Measured with immunoSEQ multiplex PCR; TCRdb has only the in-frame clones, and not every one. The sample yields 230,000 or so clones, 70% to 90% seen once. V dropped 5 bases and J dropped 6; count of bases not matched to a gene: 11. This CDR3 is built from 15 residues. Germline V gene data show CDR1 as SGHTA and CDR2 as FQGNSA. Recruits, aged roughly 18 to 100 years, lived in 25 or so US areas. Each participant's cohort was designated according to participant-reported clinical history. The sequence derives from a woman aged 40 to 49 with acute COVID-19. The source material was PBMCs or T cells enriched from blood (not recorded which). This sequence joins TRBV7-2 and TRBJ2-7; 9 nucleotides align to TRBD1. This chain's CDR3 is CASSPTDRGRREQYF. The CDR3 DNA follows: TGTGCCAGCAGCCCCACTGACAGGGGGAGGCGCGAGCAGTACTTC.